This T cell receptor beta chain originates from a study of T-cell memory formation after mild COVID-19. Findings and limits, study-wide: Pre-infection memory contained some responding clones, which suggested that cross-reactive memory had joined. The main location of contracting CD4+ clones was CM and EM, and that of contracting CD8+ clones was EMRA. Contracting clones, day 15 to 85, had balanced CD4/CD8, and later expanders favored CD4+.

The authors produced TCR alpha and TCR beta cDNA libraries with sample barcodes and UMIs by 5'RACE using constant-segment primers. MiXCR, applied by TCRdb to the 5' RACE reads, yields one record per CDR3 protein. The sample comprises some 320,000 distinct CDR3 sequences, roughly an eighth of which are singletons, and over 20% rests with the top ten. In its sample, this clonotype was seen a few times. Its antigen is not identified. The trim removed 5 bases at V and 4 bases at J, leaving 9 bases unmatched. The CDR3 contains 15 residues. Germline loops: CDR1 LGHDT, CDR2 YNNKEL (reference sequence). The rearrangement links TRBV3-1 to TRBJ2-7; 9 positions agree with TRBD1. Sequenced input: PBMCs or a T cell subset sorted from them (not recorded which). This TCR derives from a man younger than 35 who had mild COVID-19 (a few samples of this study predate the infection). Cell type and time point are not known. The CDR3 sequence is CASSGGTGIWYEQYF. CDR3 coding DNA: TGTGCCAGCAGCGGCGGGACAGGGATATGGTACGAGCAGTACTTC.